The clone carrying this T cell receptor (beta chain) was seen just once. This entry belongs to a study of T cell changes during pregnancy in multiple sclerosis. Produced via immunoSEQ multiplex PCR; TCRdb's table is partial and in-frame only. The data contain roughly 45,000 clones, about 87% of them singletons. The germline gives CDR1 SGHRS, CDR2 YFSETQ. The CDR3 totals 17 residues. Sequenced material: CD4+ T cells from peripheral blood mononuclear cells, taken in the second trimester of pregnancy. This receptor was identified in a female donor with multiple sclerosis, enrolled in a pregnancy study. This chain uses TRBV5-1 with TRBJ2-5; 7 nucleotides agree with TRBD1. The better agreement between TRBJ2-7 and the DNA end casts doubt on the J call. The CDR3 nucleotides are TGCGCCAGCAGCTTGGGAGGGGGCGCAAGGTCAAGCTACGAGCAGTACTTC. Its protein is CASSLGGGARSSYEQYF.